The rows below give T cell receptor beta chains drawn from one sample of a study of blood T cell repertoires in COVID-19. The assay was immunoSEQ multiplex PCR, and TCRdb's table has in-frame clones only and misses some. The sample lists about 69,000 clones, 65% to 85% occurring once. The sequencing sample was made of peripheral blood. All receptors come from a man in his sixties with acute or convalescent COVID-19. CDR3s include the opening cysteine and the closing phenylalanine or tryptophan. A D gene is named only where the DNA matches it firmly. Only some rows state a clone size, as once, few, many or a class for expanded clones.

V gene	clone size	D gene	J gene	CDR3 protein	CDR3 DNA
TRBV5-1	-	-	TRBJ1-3	CASSSIWPSGGTGNTIYF	TGCGCCAGCAGCTCCATCTGGCCTTCAGGCGGGACTGGAAACACCATATATTTT
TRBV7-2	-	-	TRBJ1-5	CASSEEGSNQPQHF	TGTGCCAGCTCGGAGGAGGGGAGCAATCAGCCCCAGCATTTT
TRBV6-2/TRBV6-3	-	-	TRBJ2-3	CASRYQGLSTDTQYF	TGTGCCAGCAGATACCAAGGACTAAGCACAGATACGCAGTATTTT
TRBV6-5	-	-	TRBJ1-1	CASSYSRVNTEAFF	TGTGCCAGCAGTTACTCCAGGGTGAACACTGAAGCTTTCTTT
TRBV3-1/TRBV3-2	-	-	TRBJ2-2	CASSQGRGRGTSRVGAGELFF	TGTGCCAGCAGCCAAGGCCGGGGTAGGGGGACATCCCGGGTCGGGGCCGGGGAGCTGTTTTTT
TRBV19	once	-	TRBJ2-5	CASSTTRGAWETQYF	TGTGCCAGTAGCACTACCCGGGGGGCGTGGGAGACCCAGTACTTC
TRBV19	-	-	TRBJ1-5	CASSIQGNNQPQHF	TGTGCCAGTAGTATACAGGGTAACAATCAGCCCCAGCATTTT
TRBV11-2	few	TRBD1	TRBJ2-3	CASSVTGAPSTDTQYF	TGTGCCAGCAGCGTGACAGGGGCCCCGAGCACAGATACGCAGTATTTT
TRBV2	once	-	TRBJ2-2	CASSDRGAVTGELFF	TGTGCCAGCAGTGACCGGGGGGCGGTCACCGGGGAGCTGTTTTTT
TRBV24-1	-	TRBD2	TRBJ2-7	CATSDFGGGGEQYF	TGTGCCACCAGTGATTTTGGAGGCGGGGGGGAGCAGTACTTC
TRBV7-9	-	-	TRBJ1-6	CASRAGGLSYNSPLHF	TGTGCCAGCAGGGCGGGGGGGCTCTCCTATAATTCACCCCTCCACTTT
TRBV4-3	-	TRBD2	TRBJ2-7	CASSQGKRGSYEQYF	TGCGCCAGCAGCCAAGGAAAGCGGGGTAGCTACGAGCAGTACTTC
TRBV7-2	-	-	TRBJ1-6	CASSPSGRASNSPLHF	TGTGCCAGCAGCCCTTCAGGCAGGGCAAGTAATTCACCCCTCCACTTT
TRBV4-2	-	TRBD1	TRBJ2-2	CASSLWTGNTGELFF	TGTGCCAGCAGCCTATGGACAGGGAACACCGGGGAGCTGTTTTTT
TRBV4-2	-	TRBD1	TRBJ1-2	CASSQGQGSNYGYTF	TGTGCCAGCAGCCAAGGACAGGGCTCTAACTATGGCTACACCTTC
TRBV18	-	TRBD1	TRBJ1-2	CASSPPTGGPDGYTF	TGTGCCAGCTCACCACCGACAGGGGGTCCCGATGGCTACACCTTC
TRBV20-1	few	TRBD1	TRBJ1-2	CSASLASTGRGYGYTF	TGCAGTGCTAGTTTAGCCTCGACAGGGAGAGGCTATGGCTACACCTTC
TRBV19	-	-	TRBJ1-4	CASSIVAGAVNEKLFF	TGTGCCAGTAGTATAGTCGCAGGGGCCGTTAATGAAAAACTGTTTTTT
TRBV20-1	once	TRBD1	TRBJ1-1	CSASESDRANTEAFF	TGCAGTGCTAGTGAATCGGACAGGGCGAACACTGAAGCTTTCTTT
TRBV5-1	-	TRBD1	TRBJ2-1	CASSLAGQGANNEQFF	TGCGCCAGCAGCTTGGCCGGACAGGGGGCGAACAATGAGCAGTTCTTC
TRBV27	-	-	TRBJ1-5	CASSRGHNQPQHF	TGTGCCAGCAGTAGAGGACACAATCAGCCCCAGCATTTT
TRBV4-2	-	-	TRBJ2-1	CASRDTGYNEQFF	TGTGCCAGCAGGGACACAGGTTACAATGAGCAGTTCTTC
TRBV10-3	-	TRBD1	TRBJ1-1	CAISDGQGRITEAFF	TGTGCCATCAGTGATGGACAGGGGCGCATAACTGAAGCTTTCTTT
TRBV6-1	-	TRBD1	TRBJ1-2	CASSEQGQGAGYTF	TGTGCCAGCAGTGAACAAGGACAGGGGGCTGGCTACACCTTC
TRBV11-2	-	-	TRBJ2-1	CASSLGSSSYNEQFF	TGTGCCAGCAGCTTAGGGTCGAGCTCCTACAATGAGCAGTTCTTC
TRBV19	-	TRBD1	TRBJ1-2	CATSLTGQGHGYTF	TGTGCCACCTCACTCACGGGACAGGGGCATGGCTACACCTTC
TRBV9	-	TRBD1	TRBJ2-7	CASSGQGPYEQYF	TGTGCCAGCAGCGGACAGGGTCCCTACGAGCAGTACTTC
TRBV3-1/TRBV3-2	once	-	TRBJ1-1	CASSQVRNTEAFF	TGTGCCAGCAGCCAAGTTCGGAACACTGAAGCTTTCTTT
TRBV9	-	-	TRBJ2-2	CASNPGQAGTGELFF	TGTGCCAGCAACCCCGGTCAGGCGGGCACCGGGGAGCTGTTTTTT
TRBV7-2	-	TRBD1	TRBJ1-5	CASSLTTGGWNQPQHF	TGTGCCAGCAGCTTAACGACAGGGGGCTGGAATCAGCCCCAGCATTTT
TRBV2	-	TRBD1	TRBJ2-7	CASGTGVTYEQYF	TGTGCCAGCGGGACAGGGGTAACGTACGAGCAGTACTTC
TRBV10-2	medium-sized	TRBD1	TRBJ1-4	CASSRDRDEKLFF	TGCGCCAGCAGCCGGGACAGAGATGAAAAACTGTTTTTT
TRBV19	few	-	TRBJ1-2	CASSIVQGYGYTF	TGTGCCAGTAGTATAGTCCAGGGGTATGGCTACACCTTC
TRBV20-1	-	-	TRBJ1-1	CSARAPRAAFF	TGCAGTGCTAGAGCCCCCCGCGCTGCTTTCTTT
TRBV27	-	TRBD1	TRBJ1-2	CASSFSGTGGAGYGYTF	TGTGCCAGCAGTTTCTCCGGGACAGGGGGCGCAGGCTATGGCTACACCTTC
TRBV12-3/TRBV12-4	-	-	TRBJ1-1	CASFRDTEAFF	TGTGCCAGTTTCCGGGACACTGAAGCTTTCTTT
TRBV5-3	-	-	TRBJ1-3	CARSLGGPHTPPGNTIYF	TGTGCCAGAAGCCTGGGTGGGCCGCACACACCACCTGGAAACACCATATATTTT
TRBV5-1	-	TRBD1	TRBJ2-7	CASSLGVDRSHEQYF	TGCGCCAGCAGCTTGGGGGTGGACAGGAGTCACGAGCAGTACTTC
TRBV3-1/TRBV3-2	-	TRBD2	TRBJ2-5	CASSQAGGSQETQYF	TGTGCCAGCAGCCAAGCGGGGGGATCACAAGAGACCCAGTACTTC
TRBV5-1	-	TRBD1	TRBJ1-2	CASSRTGEAGYGYTF	TGCGCCAGCAGCCGGACAGGGGAGGCTGGCTATGGCTACACCTTC
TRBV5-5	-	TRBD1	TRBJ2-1	CASSFPTGGLYNEQFF	TGTGCCAGCAGCTTTCCGACAGGGGGCCTCTACAATGAGCAGTTCTTC
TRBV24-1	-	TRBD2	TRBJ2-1	CATSAGGSYNEQFF	TGTGCCACCAGCGCGGGGGGGTCCTACAATGAGCAGTTCTTC
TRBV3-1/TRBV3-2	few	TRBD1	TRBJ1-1	CASSQPGTGAEAFF	TGTGCCAGCAGCCAGCCCGGGACAGGGGCCGAAGCTTTCTTT
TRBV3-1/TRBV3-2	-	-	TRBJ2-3	CASSRGGGTDTQYF	TGTGCCAGCAGCCGGGGGGGCGGGACGGATACGCAGTATTTT
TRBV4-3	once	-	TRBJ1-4	CASGDRDNEKLFF	TGCGCCAGCGGTGACAGAGATAATGAAAAACTGTTTTTT
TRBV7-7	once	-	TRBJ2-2	CASSSTETGELFF	TGTGCTAGCAGCTCAACAGAAACCGGGGAGCTGTTTTTT
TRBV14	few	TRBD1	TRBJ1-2	CASSPRGRGEGYTF	TGTGCCAGCAGCCCCCGAGGCAGGGGGGAAGGCTACACCTTC
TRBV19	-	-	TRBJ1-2	CASSIGGQPYGYTF	TGTGCCAGTAGTATAGGCGGTCAACCTTATGGCTACACCTTC
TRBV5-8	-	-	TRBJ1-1	CASSFYQGMNTEAFF	TGTGCCAGCAGCTTCTATCAGGGGATGAACACTGAAGCTTTCTTT
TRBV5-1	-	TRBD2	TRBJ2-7	CASSFSGGLSYEQYF	TGCGCCAGCAGCTTTAGCGGGGGGCTCTCCTACGAGCAGTACTTC
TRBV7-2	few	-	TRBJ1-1	CASSSGGALNTEAFF	TGTGCCAGCAGCTCGGGGGGGGCTTTGAACACTGAAGCTTTCTTT
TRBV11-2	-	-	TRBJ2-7	CASSLVGPYEQYF	TGTGCCAGCAGCTTAGTGGGCCCCTACGAGCAGTACTTC
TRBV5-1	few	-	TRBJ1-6	CASSPEGSSYNSPLHF	TGCGCCAGCAGCCCCGAGGGAAGCTCCTATAATTCACCCCTCCACTTT
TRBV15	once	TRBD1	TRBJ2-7	CATSRQGSSYEQYF	TGTGCCACCAGCCGACAGGGAAGCTCCTACGAGCAGTACTTC
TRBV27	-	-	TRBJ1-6	CASTDPGPRGDSPLHF	TGTGCCAGCACTGACCCAGGGCCGCGCGGGGATTCACCCCTCCACTTT